These 29 T cell receptor beta chains share one sample of origin, sequenced in a study of a mutant IDH1 vaccine in newly diagnosed glioma. Produced via immunoSEQ multiplex PCR; TCRdb's table is partial and in-frame only. Among roughly 51,000 clones listed, over 70% were seen once. This sample's time point: week 5, during vaccination. Vaccination used 300 ug of mutant IDH1 20-mer peptide per dose, with topical imiquimod. Their antigens remain unidentified. The input for sequencing was PBMCs, taken from a glioma patient whose treatment included an IDH1 peptide vaccine. The origin of the receptors is a man younger than 40 with glioma.

The rearrangement links TRBV5-4 to TRBJ1-5, with unresolved D. The CDR3 spans 13 residues. Germline values: CDR1 SGHNT, CDR2 YYREEE (reference sequence). The V end lost 0 bases, the J end lost 4 bases, and 5 bases lay between the germline ends. The CDR3 reads CASSLGANQPQHF. CDR3 in DNA: TGTGCCAGCAGCTTGGGAGCGAATCAGCCCCAGCATTTT.

The chain recombines TRBV28 with TRBJ2-7; 8 bases are shared with TRBD2. This CDR3 region has 15 residues. Trimming removed 4 bases from V and 7 bases from J; junction bases left unmatched: 12. Germline V gene sequence: CDR1 MDHEN, CDR2 SYDVKM. CDR3 sequence (DNA): TGTGCCAGCAGTTCCTCCAGCGGGGGCCCGAGGGAGCAGTACTTC. Its protein is CASSSSSGGPREQYF. The full variable domain, rest sourced from reference TRBV28 and TRBJ2-7, is DVKVTQSSRYLVKRTGEKVFLECVQDMDHENMFWYRQDPGLGLRLIYFSYDVKMKEKGDIPEGYSVSREKKERFSLILESASTNQTSMYLCASSSSSGGPREQYFGPGTRLTVT.

A few counts support this clone. The chain employs TRBV28 and TRBJ1-1; D gene uncertain. Germline assignment: CDR1 MDHEN and CDR2 SYDVKM. V was trimmed by 7 bases and J by 1 base, leaving 13 bases between them. The CDR3 has 14 residues. CDR3 protein: CASTLGVGNTEAFF. Written as DNA, the CDR3 is TGTGCCAGCACCCTTGGGGTGGGGAACACTGAAGCTTTCTTT.

The chain uses TRBV7-9 and TRBJ2-2, with a weak D call TRBD1 (5 bases). The CDR3 contains 15 residues. Germline CDR1 reads SEHNR; CDR2 reads FQNEAQ (reference sequence). The V and J ends lost 1 base and 7 bases respectively, with 13 bases between them. CDR3 DNA: TGTGCCAGCAGCTTAGTCGACAGTAAGGGCGGGGAGCTGTTTTTT. It specifies CASSLVDSKGGELFF.

CDR3 sequence: CASSSTETPRDTEAFF. The CDR3 nucleotides read TGTGCCAGCAGCAGTACAGAGACTCCGCGGGACACTGAAGCTTTCTTT. V and J are TRBV28 and TRBJ1-1; no clear D gene. The CDR3 contains 16 residues. V was cut by 6 bases and J by 3 bases, with 20 bases left in between. CDR1 is MDHEN, CDR2 SYDVKM, per germline. Together with reference TRBV28 and TRBJ1-1, the CDR3 gives the full variable domain: DVKVTQSSRYLVKRTGEKVFLECVQDMDHENMFWYRQDPGLGLRLIYFSYDVKMKEKGDIPEGYSVSREKKERFSLILESASTNQTSMYLCASSSTETPRDTEAFFGQGTRLTVV.

The chain combines TRBV5-4 with TRBJ2-7, with 7 bases that match TRBD1. The CDR3 has 14 amino acids. Trimming removed 3 bases from V and 2 bases from J; junction bases left unmatched: 5. Germline V CDR1 and CDR2: SGHNT, YYREEE (reference sequence). CDR3 bases: TGTGCCAGCAGCTGGGGGACAGTCCCCTACGAGCAGTACTTC. This encodes CASSWGTVPYEQYF.

The CDR3 DNA reads TGCGCCAGCAGCCATCAGGGTAGCCACGAGCAGTACTTC. This codes for CASSHQGSHEQYF. The chain uses TRBV4-1 and TRBJ2-7; D is perhaps TRBD1 (5 bases). Germline V gene sequence: CDR1 MGHRA, CDR2 YSYEKL. Trimming cost V 3 bases and J 5 bases, with 11 bases left between them. There are 13 residues in the CDR3.

The chain combines TRBV2 with TRBJ1-3; unclear D gene. This CDR3 spans 17 amino acids. Germline V gives CDR1 SNHLY, CDR2 FYNNEI. V lost 0 bases and J lost 5, with 17 bases in between. This chain's CDR3 is CASSEASTGKIRNTIYF. In nucleotides, the CDR3 is TGTGCCAGCAGTGAAGCGTCTACCGGTAAAATCCGAAACACCATATATTTT.

The genes are TRBV5-1 and TRBJ1-1; D remains ambiguous. Trimming cost V 0 bases and J 1 base, with 10 bases left between them. Germline values: CDR1 SGHRS, CDR2 YFSETQ. The CDR3 length is 15 residues. The DNA for the CDR3 is TGCGCCAGCAGCTTGGTGGGAGGAGGGAACACTGAAGCTTTCTTT. Its protein product is CASSLVGGGNTEAFF. Filled out from reference TRBV5-1 and TRBJ1-1, the complete variable domain reads KAGVTQTPRYLIKTRGQQVTLSCSPISGHRSVSWYQQTPGQGLQFLFEYFSETQRNKGNFPGRFSGRQFSNSRSEMNVSTLELGDSALYLCASSLVGGGNTEAFFGQGTRLTVV.

The V gene is TRBV19, the J gene TRBJ1-1; a possible D gene is TRBD1 (5 bases). V gave up 3 bases and J gave up 5 bases, with 10 bases separating them. The CDR3 has 13 amino acids. In germline, CDR1 is LNHDA, CDR2 SQIVND (reference sequence). The CDR3 loop is CASSIDRRTEAFF. As DNA, the CDR3 is TGTGCCAGTAGTATCGACAGACGGACTGAAGCTTTCTTT.

Of note for this clone: Germline and junction disagree at one end, which may indicate a read error. The chain recombines TRBV10-3 with TRBJ2-7; D is unresolved. Germline V gene data show CDR1 as ENHRY and CDR2 as SYGVKD. The CDR3 spans 11 residues. The CDR3 region has the DNA TGTGCCATCAGTCCCTCCCACGAGCAGTACTTC. This codes for CAISPSHEQYF.

The rearrangement links TRBV7-9 to TRBJ2-1; D not certain. CDR3 length: 15 amino acids. The germline CDR1 and CDR2 sequences are SEHNR and FQNEAQ (reference sequence). V was trimmed by 5 bases and J by 4 bases, leaving 15 bases between them. The CDR3 is CASSPPRVQYNEQFF. DNA of the CDR3: TGTGCCAGCAGCCCCCCCCGGGTCCAATACAATGAGCAGTTCTTC.

In DNA, the CDR3 is TGTGCCAGCAGTTCGGACAGCACCGTTGGGGGCTACACCTTC. It specifies CASSSDSTVGGYTF. The chain couples TRBV2 to TRBJ1-2; D is possibly TRBD1 (6 bases). The CDR3 covers 14 residues. Germline assignment: CDR1 SNHLY and CDR2 FYNNEI. Trimming pared 5 bases from V and 8 bases from J, leaving 18 bases between.

The V call is TRBV27, the J call TRBJ2-6; D is unclear. The CDR3 totals 13 residues. V dropped 7 bases and J dropped 0 bases, with 4 bases sitting between them. From germline, CDR1 is MNHEY and CDR2 SMNVEV (reference sequence). The CDR3 bases are TGTGCCAGCATGTCCTCTGGGGCCAACGTCCTGACTTTC. Protein sequence: CASMSSGANVLTF.

This clone showed up just once. The chain is built from TRBV28 and TRBJ2-7, with a tentative D call TRBD2 (6 bases). Between the trimmed V and J ends, which lost 3 bases and 0 bases, there was a span of 9 bases. The V gene's germline CDR1 is MDHEN and CDR2 SYDVKM. This CDR3 is built from 14 residues. CDR3 sequence reads: CASSFPGSSYEQYF. In nucleotides, the CDR3 is TGTGCCAGCAGTTTCCCCGGGAGCTCCTACGAGCAGTACTTC.

The chain carries TRBV15 and TRBJ1-4; TRBD1 is a possible D gene (5 bases). CDR3 size: 13 residues. V lost 6 bases to trimming and J lost 3 bases, with 8 bases between them. CDR1 is LNHNV and CDR2 is YYDKDF in the germline V gene (reference sequence). CDR3 nucleotide sequence: TGTGCCACCAGGGGGGTTCCTAATGAAAAACTGTTTTTT. It encodes CATRGVPNEKLFF.

This chain connects TRBV5-1 to TRBJ1-3, with TRBD1 matching over 8 bases. Looked up from germline, CDR1 is SGHRS and CDR2 is YFSETQ. The CDR3 covers 14 residues. Trimming cost V 2 bases and J 6 bases; bases outside gene matches: 4. The CDR3 spells CASSFRGRENTIYF. CDR3 coding DNA: TGCGCCAGCAGCTTCAGGGGGCGCGAAAACACCATATATTTT.

The gene calls are TRBV18 and TRBJ1-5; D gene uncertain. The CDR3 contains 14 residues. The V gene lost 5 bases and the J gene lost 0 bases, with 8 bases spanning the gap. CDR1 KGHSH and CDR2 LQKENI come from the germline V gene. CDR3 protein: CASSGIHSNQPQHF. The DNA of the CDR3 is TGTGCCAGCTCAGGGATTCATAGCAATCAGCCCCAGCATTTT.

The chain has TRBV7-6 and TRBJ2-3; the D is unclear. The CDR3 has 13 amino acids. V gave up 3 bases and J gave up 6 bases, with 10 bases separating them. Germline V gene sequence: CDR1 SGHVS, CDR2 FNYEAQ. The CDR3 nucleotides are TGTGCCAGCAGCTTTGAGTATCCGGATACGCAGTATTTT. Its translation is CASSFEYPDTQYF.

The DNA of the CDR3 is TGTGCCAGCAGCCCCCGGGACAGGGCTATCTACGAGCAGTACTTC. Amino acid sequence: CASSPRDRAIYEQYF. The V and J genes are TRBV6-5 and TRBJ2-7; TRBD1 matches 9 bases. Germline CDR1 is MNHEY and CDR2 is SVGAGI. This CDR3 spans 15 amino acids. V shed 6 bases and J 3 bases; nucleotides not matched to a gene: 9.

This chain links TRBV4-1 with TRBJ1-5; D is undetermined. V was shortened by 0 bases and J by 10 bases, with 16 bases between the two germline ends. Germline CDR1 is MGHRA and CDR2 is YSYEKL. This CDR3 has 15 residues. CDR3 DNA sequence: TGCGCCAGCAGCCAAGATCAAGGACTACAAATTCCCCAGCATTTT. Translating it yields CASSQDQGLQIPQHF.

This chain uses TRBV5-6 with TRBJ2-6; D is ambiguous. The CDR3 contains 15 residues. Germline CDR1 is SGHDT and CDR2 is YYEEEE. V lost 1 base and J 0 bases, leaving 5 bases between the germline ends. The CDR3 is CASSLLISGANVLTF. The CDR3 DNA reads TGTGCCAGCAGCTTGCTGATCTCTGGGGCCAACGTCCTGACTTTC.

The chain recombines TRBV12-5 with TRBJ2-5; possible D gene TRBD2, 7 bases. The CDR3 runs 17 residues. Trimming stripped 2 bases from V and 3 bases from J, with 19 bases between. Germline CDR1 LGHNT, CDR2 FRNRAP. CDR3 sequence (DNA): TGTGCTAGTGGTTTGTTTGGGAAGGGAGGGGGAGAAGAGACCCAGTACTTC. Translating gives CASGLFGKGGGEETQYF.

This clone was found once. The rearrangement joins TRBV7-2 to TRBJ1-2; D might be TRBD1 (6 bases). Trimming left V 1 base short and J 4 bases short, with 10 bases between. The V gene's germline CDR1 is SGHTA and CDR2 FQGNSA. The CDR3 runs to 14 residues. For the CDR3, the DNA is TGTGCCAGCAGCTTAGATCAGGGGAGCTATGGCTACACCTTC. Amino acids: CASSLDQGSYGYTF.

The chain has TRBV9 and TRBJ2-7; TRBD2 matches 7 bases. Germline trimming cut 2 bases from V and 0 bases from J; bases unmatched to any gene: 5. This CDR3 comprises 15 residues. Germline V gene data show CDR1 as SGDLS and CDR2 as YYNGEE. CDR3: CASSVDGTTSYEQYF. CDR3 sequence (DNA): TGTGCCAGCAGCGTCGACGGGACTACCTCCTACGAGCAGTACTTC. Full variable domain (missing parts from reference TRBV9 and TRBJ2-7): DSGVTQTPKHLITATGQRVTLRCSPRSGDLSVYWYQQSLDQGLQFLIQYYNGEERAKGNILERFSAQQFPDLHSELNLSSLELGDSALYFCASSVDGTTSYEQYFGPGTRLTVT.

The J gene is TRBJ2-7, the V gene TRBV2; possibly TRBD2 for D (5 bases). The CDR3 is made up of 14 amino acids. V dropped 6 bases and J dropped 3 bases, with 15 bases sitting between them. CDR1 is SNHLY, CDR2 FYNNEI, per germline. The CDR3 region is CASRIAQVSYEQYF. DNA for the CDR3: TGTGCCAGCAGGATAGCGCAAGTTAGCTACGAGCAGTACTTC.

The chain uses TRBV5-1 and TRBJ2-5; 11 nucleotides match TRBD2. V gave up 7 bases and J gave up 1 base; unmatched junction bases: 9. Looked up from germline, CDR1 is SGHRS and CDR2 is YFSETQ. The CDR3 contains 16 residues. This CDR3 reads CASATLLAGGQETQYF. The DNA for the CDR3 is TGCGCCAGCGCGACTTTGCTAGCGGGGGGCCAAGAGACCCAGTACTTC. The variable domain in full, completed from reference TRBV5-1 and TRBJ2-5, reads KAGVTQTPRYLIKTRGQQVTLSCSPISGHRSVSWYQQTPGQGLQFLFEYFSETQRNKGNFPGRFSGRQFSNSRSEMNVSTLELGDSALYLCASATLLAGGQETQYFGPGTRLLVL.

The chain carries TRBV15 and TRBJ2-2, with 11 bases lining up with TRBD2. V was pared by 5 bases and J by 4 bases, with 9 bases of the junction left unmatched. The V gene's germline CDR1 is LNHNV and CDR2 YYDKDF (reference sequence). There are 17 residues in the CDR3. This CDR3 is CATSSTSGVSRTGELFF. CDR3 DNA: TGTGCCACCAGCTCGACTAGCGGGGTATCTCGCACCGGGGAGCTGTTTTTT. The full variable domain, completed using reference TRBV15 and TRBJ2-2, is DAMVIQNPRYQVTQFGKPVTLSCSQTLNHNVMYWYQQKSSQAPKLLFHYYDKDFNNEADTPDNFQSRRPNTSFCFLDIRSPGLGDTAMYLCATSSTSGVSRTGELFFGEGSRLTVL.

The chain combines TRBV4-1 with TRBJ2-5, with D unclear. The CDR3 extends over 11 amino acids. V shed 0 bases and J shed 13 bases, with 9 bases lying between them. Germline CDR1 is MGHRA and CDR2 is YSYEKL. CDR3 residues: CASSQDTALYF. In DNA form, the CDR3 reads TGCGCCAGCAGCCAAGATACGGCCCTGTACTTC.